Presented here are 5 T cell receptor beta chains from one specimen sequenced in a study of PD-1 blockade in classical Hodgkin lymphoma. Time point noted: newly diagnosed, previously untreated cHL patient sample. Method: immunoSEQ multiplex PCR; TCRdb's copy keeps in-frame clones and lacks some. The sample consists of over 15,000 clones, around 90% of them appearing once. Material: peripheral blood mononuclear cells (PBMCs). The receptors here all came from a human donor with classical Hodgkin lymphoma.

The chain is built from TRBV10-3 and TRBJ1-1; D not certain. Germline CDR1 is ENHRY and CDR2 is SYGVKD. The CDR3 is 15 residues long. V shed 0 bases and J shed 2 bases, with 10 bases lying between them. CDR3 in DNA: TGTGCCATCAGTGAGTCAGCAGGAGCTAACACTGAAGCTTTCTTT. Protein: CAISESAGANTEAFF.

This clone was observed a single time. This sequence joins TRBV20-1 and TRBJ2-7; D is undetermined. Trimming took off 6 bases at V and 5 bases at J, with 11 bases between the two ends. CDR3 length: 11 residues. CDR1 DFQATT and CDR2 SNEGSKA come from the germline V gene (reference sequence). The CDR3 loop reads CSAPAGHEQYF. The CDR3 DNA is TGCAGTGCCCCGGCCGGCCACGAGCAGTACTTC.

The chain links TRBV7-7 to TRBJ2-3; 14 bases line up with TRBD2. The CDR3 runs to 17 residues. Germline V gene sequence: CDR1 SSHAT, CDR2 FNYEAQ (reference sequence). V was clipped by 5 bases and J by 6 bases; unmatched bases: 10. The CDR3 nucleotides read TGTGCCAGCAGCAAGGGACTAGCGGGAGCCGGGGGGGATACGCAGTATTTT. The encoded protein is CASSKGLAGAGGDTQYF.

V is TRBV6-4 and J is TRBJ1-1, with D hard to call. CDR1 and CDR2 from the germline V gene are MRHNA and SNTAGT. There are 14 residues in the CDR3. V was clipped by 2 bases and J by 6 bases, with 13 bases between them. The CDR3 DNA reads TGTGCCAGCAGTGACGATTCTGGCTCGGCTGAAGCTTTCTTT. Amino acids: CASSDDSGSAEAFF.

The chain has TRBV11-3 and TRBJ2-1; weak D call: TRBD2 (6 bases). The germline V gene encodes CDR1 SGHNT and CDR2 YENEEA. CDR3 length: 14 residues. V lost 1 base and J lost 8, with 12 bases in between. DNA of the CDR3: TGTGCCAGCAGCTTAGGCGGGGCGGGCCATGAGCAGTTCTTC. As protein: CASSLGGAGHEQFF.